The 20 T cell receptor beta chains below were found in one sample sequenced in a study of CD8+ T cells in alopecia areata. Treatment of the sample: oral pan-JAK inhibitor, 5-10 mg twice daily. RNA was extracted and reverse transcribed into cDNA as the sequencing template. The protocol was immunoSEQ multiplex PCR, while the TCRdb copy is restricted to in-frame clones and leaves out a portion. This sample has roughly 220,000 clones, with roughly 66% found just once. Specimen: CD4+ T cells sorted from blood, collected at week 44, from a patient treated with tofacitinib. These receptors were collected from a human donor with alopecia areata.

With regard to this clone: Other DNA sequences in this specimen translate into the identical CDR3. The chain carries TRBV12-5 and TRBJ1-1; D call uncertain. The CDR3 contains 12 residues. V dropped 3 bases and J dropped 3 bases, with 5 bases sitting between them. Germline CDR1 LGHNT, CDR2 FRNRAP. For the CDR3, the DNA is TGTGCTAGTGGTTTAGAGGACACTGAAGCTTTCTTT. Encoded protein: CASGLEDTEAFF.

The rearrangement joins TRBV7-2 to TRBJ1-5, with 9 bases matching TRBD1. The length of the CDR3 is 15 residues. In germline, CDR1 is SGHTA, CDR2 FQGNSA. J was trimmed by 4 bases and V by 4 bases; bases with no gene match: 5. This CDR3 is CASSSTGTGNQPQHF. CDR3 nucleotide sequence: TGTGCCAGCAGCTCCACAGGGACAGGGAATCAGCCCCAGCATTTT. The entire variable domain, with the rest obtained from reference TRBV7-2 and TRBJ1-5, is as follows: GAGVSQSPSNKVTEKGKDVELRCDPISGHTALYWYRQSLGQGLEFLIYFQGNSAPDKSGLPSDRFSAERTGGSVSTLTIQRTQQEDSAVYLCASSSTGTGNQPQHFGDGTRLSIL.

The table lists this clone with a count of one. V gene TRBV5-6 combines with J gene TRBJ1-6; 10 bases align to TRBD1. Per germline, CDR1 SGHDT and CDR2 YYEEEE. Trimming cost V 0 bases and J 5 bases; bases outside gene matches: 5. The CDR3 is 17 amino acids. This chain's CDR3 is CASSLAVGTGDNSPLHF. CDR3 nucleotide sequence: TGTGCCAGCAGCTTGGCCGTCGGGACAGGGGATAATTCACCCCTCCACTTT.

The chain is built from TRBV4-3 and TRBJ2-2; no firm D call. CDR1 LGHNA and CDR2 YSLEER come from the germline V gene. The V end lost 3 bases, the J end lost 4 bases, and 9 bases lay between the germline ends. This CDR3 region has 14 residues. The CDR3 reads CASSQGTTTGELFF. CDR3 sequence (DNA): TGCGCCAGCAGCCAGGGTACGACCACCGGGGAGCTGTTTTTT.

This chain joins TRBV30 and TRBJ1-5, with TRBD1 matching 8 bases. V shed 4 bases and J 6 bases; nucleotides not matched to a gene: 11. The CDR3 runs to 15 residues. Germline lookup yields CDR1 GTSNPN and CDR2 SVGIG (reference sequence). The CDR3 DNA is TGTGCCTGGAACCCAGGGGGCGGATTGGGTCAGCCCCAGCATTTT. Translation gives CAWNPGGGLGQPQHF. The entire variable domain, with the rest obtained from reference TRBV30 and TRBJ1-5, is as follows: SQTIHQWPATLVQPVGSPLSLECTVEGTSNPNLYWYRQAAGRGLQLLFYSVGIGQISSEVPQNLSASRPQDRQFILSSKKLLLSDSGFYLCAWNPGGGLGQPQHFGDGTRLSIL.

The chain recombines TRBV25-1 with TRBJ1-1, with 9 bases that match TRBD1. The CDR3 extends over 15 amino acids. Germline CDR1 MGHDK, CDR2 SYGVNS. The trim removed 6 bases at V and 5 bases at J, leaving 10 bases unmatched. The CDR3 DNA sequence: TGTGCCAGCAGCGAGGACAGGGGATGGTGGACTGAAGCTTTCTTT. Residues: CASSEDRGWWTEAFF.

The chain carries TRBV11-2 and TRBJ1-2; 7 positions agree with TRBD1. The germline V gene encodes CDR1 SGHAT and CDR2 FQNNGV. J lost 3 bases, V lost 4 bases, and 5 bases had no gene match. The CDR3 has 14 residues. CDR3 residues: CASSYYTGDYGYTF. The DNA for the CDR3 is TGTGCCAGCAGCTACTACACAGGGGACTATGGCTACACCTTC.

This chain uses TRBV30 with TRBJ1-6; no clear D. Trimming took 4 bases from V and 10 from J, leaving 14 bases between them. Germline CDR1 GTSNPN, CDR2 SVGIG (reference sequence). The length of the CDR3 is 13 residues. The CDR3, as DNA: TGTGCCTGGAATGGTTTGGGAAAATCACCCCTCCACTTT. The encoded protein is CAWNGLGKSPLHF.

The chain is built from TRBV5-1 and TRBJ1-1; TRBD1 is a possible D gene (6 bases). V was pared by 4 bases and J by 1 base, with 14 bases between. Germline V gene data show CDR1 as SGHRS and CDR2 as YFSETQ. The CDR3 has 15 amino acids. CDR3 sequence (DNA): TGCGCCAGCAGCGATAACAGGGTGAAGAACACTGAAGCTTTCTTT. As protein: CASSDNRVKNTEAFF.

This clone has only one observation. This chain links TRBV7-2 with TRBJ2-2; either TRBD1 or TRBD2 may fit D (5 bases each). The CDR3 totals 13 residues. Germline assignment: CDR1 SGHTA and CDR2 FQGNSA. The ends were cut back, 5 bases at V and 9 bases at J, with 13 bases in the middle. The CDR3 nucleotides are TGTGCCAGCAGCAGAGGGGCGGGCCGGGAGCTGTTTTTT. Its protein product is CASSRGAGRELFF. Variable domain in full (rest from reference TRBV7-2 and TRBJ2-2): GAGVSQSPSNKVTEKGKDVELRCDPISGHTALYWYRQSLGQGLEFLIYFQGNSAPDKSGLPSDRFSAERTGGSVSTLTIQRTQQEDSAVYLCASSRGAGRELFFGEGSRLTVL.

The chain employs TRBV29-1 and TRBJ2-3; a possible D gene is TRBD2 (5 bases). Germline V CDR1 and CDR2: SQVTM, ANQGSEA. Trimming took off 3 bases at V and 2 bases at J, with 21 bases between the two ends. This CDR3 region has 17 residues. The CDR3 bases are TGCAGCGTTGATAAGGTGGACGCGGGTGCTTACACAGATACGCAGTATTTT. It codes for CSVDKVDAGAYTDTQYF.

The V gene is TRBV7-2, the J gene TRBJ1-2, with D unclear. Germline-derived CDR1 and CDR2 are SGHTA and FQGNSA. The CDR3 has 13 amino acids. Trimming took 2 bases from V and 2 from J, leaving 6 bases between them. The CDR3 nucleotides read TGTGCCAGCAGCTTACCGGGAAACTATGGCTACACCTTC. Its translation: CASSLPGNYGYTF.

The chain is built from TRBV20-1 and TRBJ2-7; perhaps D is TRBD1 or TRBD2 (5 bases each). The CDR3 totals 11 residues. Deletions cut 6 bases from V and 4 bases from J, with 10 bases between. Germline assignment: CDR1 DFQATT and CDR2 SNEGSKA (reference sequence). In DNA, the CDR3 is TGCAGTGCGGGACGGGGTTACGAGCAGTACTTC. Its translation is CSAGRGYEQYF.

Only a few counts were recorded for this clone. The chain joins TRBV29-1 to TRBJ2-2; D perhaps matches TRBD1 (5 bases). The germline V gene has CDR1 SQVTM and CDR2 ANQGSEA. Trimming left V 8 bases short and J 4 bases short, with 17 bases between. The CDR3 is made up of 14 amino acids. As DNA, the CDR3 is TGCAGCATATTAGACCTTAGGGGCACCGGGGAGCTGTTTTTT. The encoded protein is CSILDLRGTGELFF.

The chain recombines TRBV7-7 with TRBJ2-3; a possible D gene is TRBD1 (8 bases). Germline CDR1 and CDR2: SSHAT and FNYEAQ (reference sequence). The CDR3 loop spans 15 amino acids. The V gene lost 5 bases and the J gene lost 1 base, with 13 bases spanning the gap. CDR3 bases: TGTGCCAGCAGCCCAGCGGGACAGGGCACAGATACGCAGTATTTT. It yields the protein CASSPAGQGTDTQYF.

The chain combines TRBV7-2 with TRBJ2-6, with D perhaps given as TRBD1 or TRBD2 (6 bases each). The CDR3 is 13 residues long. Germline CDR1 is SGHTA and CDR2 is FQGNSA. V lost 1 base and J 19 bases, leaving 17 bases between the germline ends. In DNA form, the CDR3 reads TGTGCCAGCAGCTTAGTCTTTAGGGGGGCCCTCACTTTC. The encoded protein is CASSLVFRGALTF.

This clone was counted once. The chain uses TRBV15 and TRBJ2-2; D is unclear. The CDR3 is 11 amino acids. V was clipped by 5 bases and J by 8 bases, with 6 bases between them. Germline values: CDR1 LNHNV, CDR2 YYDKDF (reference sequence). CDR3 residues: CATSEEGELFF. As DNA, the CDR3 is TGTGCCACCAGCGAGGAGGGGGAGCTGTTTTTT.

This sequence joins TRBV25-1 and TRBJ1-4; the D is unclear. From germline, CDR1 is MGHDK and CDR2 SYGVNS. Trimming cost V 2 bases and J 0 bases, with 7 bases left between them. CDR3 length: 15 amino acids. This chain's CDR3 is CASSEGGTTNEKLFF. CDR3 in DNA: TGTGCCAGCAGTGAAGGTGGCACAACTAATGAAAAACTGTTTTTT.

V is TRBV23-1 and J is TRBJ1-1; unclear D gene. TRBV23-1 is treated as an ORF (open reading frame) with a function not yet certain. CDR3 size: 14 residues. The V end was cut by 7 bases, the J end by 5 bases, with 17 bases between. The CDR3 DNA follows: TGCGCCAGCAATCGGGTGGCCCCGGGGACTGAAGCTTTCTTT. Its protein is CASNRVAPGTEAFF.

This chain uses TRBV4-3 with TRBJ1-5, with unresolved D. The CDR3 contains 15 residues. Germline values: CDR1 LGHNA, CDR2 YSLEER. Trimming left V 3 bases short and J 3 bases short, with 12 bases between. The CDR3 spells CASSQDVLVNQPQHF. In DNA form, the CDR3 reads TGCGCCAGCAGCCAGGACGTTCTGGTCAATCAGCCCCAGCATTTT.